This T cell receptor (beta chain) was obtained from a study of blood T cells in healthy people across ages. Whole-study context: Through template switching, about one barcoded beta molecule was captured per two T cells, as measured in model experiments. Study observations and caveats: Underestimates were what the diversity estimates from one million T cells were considered to be.

Each sample used at least 7 million PBMCs. The authors ran a second PCR of about 7 to 12 cycles using a sample-barcoded 5' primer and a J-beta primer mix. With 12 random nucleotides, a template-switch adaptor tagged each individual cDNA molecule. From the 5' RACE reads, TCRdb called clonotypes with MiXCR, one entry per CDR3 protein. The table lists around 1,500,000 distinct CDR3 sequences, around 39% of them singletons. Comment on this clonotype: No antigen is known for it.

V lost 5 bases and J 6 bases, leaving 20 bases between the germline ends. This CDR3 has 16 residues. The chain recombines TRBV12-3 or TRBV12-4 with TRBJ2-1; the D call may be TRBD1 or TRBD2 (5 bases each). The source material was blood. This clonotype originated in a woman between 18 and 29 years old in good health. The CDR3 here is CASSPLGTVRGNEQFF. The DNA for the CDR3 is TGTGCCAGCAGTCCCCTAGGGACCGTACGCGGCAATGAGCAGTTCTTC.